The sample holds many counts of the clone carrying this T cell receptor beta chain. The antigen is undetermined. These data are taken from a study of regulatory T cells in long-lasting Graves disease. General study points: Those with persistent disease had in common more public clonotypes (about 3,000) than new patients (roughly 930). Persistent disease samples used TRBV28, TRBJ1-2 and TRBJ2-5 preferentially.

Time point denoted: newly diagnosed GD, antithyroid drugs for less than 3 months. With RNA extracted from PBMCs as input, the TCR library was made. In building TCR beta libraries, iRepertoire HTBI primers were used together with Arm-PCR of CDR3 regions. Via MiXCR, TCRdb re-called the multiplex PCR reads, giving one row per CDR3 protein. Among roughly 320,000 distinct CDR3 sequences listed, about a sixth were seen once. This CDR3 contains 14 residues. V was clipped by 9 bases and J by 4 bases, with 14 bases between them. CDR1 and CDR2 (germline): KGHDR, SFDVKD. These data were also filed under a second study, of T cells in Graves' hyperthyroidism and ophthalmopathy. That publication notes: A first-round RT-PCR of the TCR CDR3 used the HTBI primer set.

The chain couples TRBV24-1 to TRBJ2-2, with D tentatively TRBD1 (7 bases). The specimen comprised peripheral blood mononuclear cells (PBMCs), sampled at new diagnosis, from a patient treated with antithyroid drugs. The TCR comes from a man aged 40-55 years with Graves disease. CDR3 region: CATSGTAGTGELFF. The CDR3 bases are TGTGCCACCTCCGGGACAGCGGGCACCGGGGAGCTGTTTTTT.